Listed below are T cell receptor beta chains from one sample, sequenced in a study of blood T cell repertoires in COVID-19. Using immunoSEQ multiplex PCR, the repertoire was profiled, and TCRdb retains in-frame clones only, with some absent. The data hold some 220,000 clones, with more than 70% observed a single time. Input material: peripheral blood. The receptors come from a human donor in a cohort sampled during active COVID-19. Both conserved end residues are part of each CDR3. The D gene is left open where the match is weak. Only some rows state a clone size, as once, few, many or a class for expanded clones.

TRBJ1-3 | TRBV5-1 | once | . | CASSFGEPLAGNTIYF | TGCGCCAGCAGCTTTGGGGAGCCTCTTGCCGGAAACACCATATATTTT
TRBJ1-2 | TRBV28 | . | TRBD1 | CASRGQGGYTF | TGTGCCAGCAGGGGACAGGGCGGGTACACCTTC
TRBJ2-1 | TRBV7-9 | once | TRBD2 | CASTLTGGSGNEQFF | TGTGCCAGCACCCTCACGGGGGGGTCGGGTAATGAGCAGTTCTTC
TRBJ2-7 | TRBV15 | . | . | CATSREVVLSGHPSYEQYF | TGTGCCACCAGCAGAGAAGTCGTCCTGAGCGGCCACCCCTCCTACGAGCAGTACTTC
TRBJ2-1 | TRBV5-1 | . | TRBD2 | CASSWTLSGEPGEQFF | TGCGCCAGCAGCTGGACACTTAGCGGGGAACCAGGTGAGCAGTTCTTC
TRBJ1-5 | TRBV25-1 | . | TRBD1 | CASSGAGGQPQHF | TGTGCCAGCAGCGGGGCAGGGGGTCAGCCCCAGCATTTT
TRBJ1-5 | TRBV6-2/TRBV6-3 | . | . | CASSGTNSNQPQHF | TGTGCCAGCAGCGGGACAAATAGCAATCAGCCCCAGCATTTT
TRBJ2-7 | TRBV7-2 | few | . | CASSLSIGANEQYF | TGTGCCAGCAGCTTATCAATAGGGGCCAACGAGCAGTACTTC
TRBJ2-5 | TRBV3-1/TRBV3-2 | many | TRBD2 | CASSQEASGSSTQYF | TGTGCCAGCAGCCAAGAGGCTAGCGGGAGTTCGACCCAGTACTTC
TRBJ2-2 | TRBV10-3 | . | TRBD2 | CASNRLAAFDTGELFF | TGTGCCTCCAATAGGCTAGCGGCCTTCGACACCGGGGAGCTGTTTTTT
TRBJ2-7 | TRBV5-1 | . | . | CASSFNLGTLHEQYF | TGCGCCAGCAGCTTCAATCTCGGGACACTCCACGAGCAGTACTTC
TRBJ2-3 | TRBV6-4 | few | TRBD2 | CASSLAGVTDTQYF | TGTGCCAGCAGTCTAGCGGGAGTCACAGATACGCAGTATTTT
TRBJ1-5 | TRBV28 | . | . | CASSFPGIYNQPQHF | TGTGCCAGCAGTTTTCCAGGAATTTACAATCAGCCCCAGCATTTT
TRBJ2-7 | TRBV6-2/TRBV6-3 | . | . | CASSGSAYSSYEQYF | TGTGCCAGCAGTGGGAGCGCCTATAGCTCCTACGAGCAGTACTTC
TRBJ2-3 | TRBV5-4 | . | . | CASSLAGASDTQYF | TGTGCCAGCAGCCTCGCGGGGGCTTCAGATACGCAGTATTTT
TRBJ2-7 | TRBV2 | . | . | CASSWTKDLYF | TGTGCCAGCAGCTGGACTAAAGACCTGTACTTC
TRBJ1-4 | TRBV2 | . | . | CASGLARGEKLFF | TGTGCCAGCGGGCTTGCTAGGGGTGAAAAACTGTTTTTT
TRBJ2-4 | TRBV28 | . | . | CAGSFRASGNIQYF | TGTGCCGGCAGTTTCAGGGCGTCGGGAAACATTCAGTACTTC
TRBJ2-7 | TRBV7-2 | few | . | CASSPAGYEQYF | TGTGCCAGCAGCCCTGCGGGGTACGAGCAGTACTTC
TRBJ2-1 | TRBV6-5 | . | . | CASSYNYPYNEQFF | TGTGCCAGCAGTTATAACTACCCTTACAATGAGCAGTTCTTC
TRBJ2-7 | TRBV5-1 | . | TRBD1 | CASSSGGTGGFEQYF | TGCGCCAGCAGCTCCGGGGGGACAGGGGGATTCGAGCAGTACTTC
TRBJ1-4 | TRBV18 | . | TRBD1 | CASSPEMGQGKYGTEKLFF | TGTGCCAGCTCACCTGAAATGGGACAGGGGAAGTACGGTACCGAAAAACTGTTTTTT
TRBJ1-2 | TRBV5-1 | . | TRBD1 | CASSLARGQDGYTF | TGCGCCAGCAGCTTGGCCAGGGGGCAAGATGGCTACACCTTC
TRBJ2-1 | TRBV7-9 | . | . | CASSLVGGASGDHLNEQFF | TGTGCCAGCAGCTTAGTAGGGGGTGCTAGCGGAGATCACCTCAATGAGCAGTTCTTC
TRBJ2-2 | TRBV6-5 | once | . | CASSYEREFNTGELFF | TGTGCCAGCAGTTATGAACGGGAGTTTAACACCGGGGAGCTGTTTTTT
TRBJ2-1 | TRBV7-7 | few | . | CASSTDSYNEQFF | TGTGCTAGCAGCACGGACAGCTACAATGAGCAGTTCTTC
TRBJ1-1 | TRBV4-3 | few | TRBD1 | CASSRDRLNTEAFF | TGCGCCAGCAGTCGGGACAGACTGAACACTGAAGCTTTCTTT
TRBJ2-7 | TRBV3-1/TRBV3-2 | . | . | CASSQVVTNYEQYF | TGTGCCAGCAGCCAAGTGGTGACTAACTACGAGCAGTACTTC
TRBJ2-7 | TRBV28 | . | . | CASSPPTEAYEQYF | TGTGCCAGCAGTCCCCCTACTGAGGCCTACGAGCAGTACTTC
TRBJ1-3 | TRBV28 | . | . | CASSPPGHLRNTIYF | TGTGCCAGCAGCCCTCCGGGACACCTACGGAACACCATATATTTT
TRBJ1-5 | TRBV19 | . | . | CASSITSTGNQPQHF | TGTGCCAGTAGTATTACGTCCACAGGGAATCAGCCCCAGCATTTT
TRBJ2-2 | TRBV5-1 | . | TRBD1 | CASSSRTGDTGELFF | TGCGCCAGCAGCTCCCGGACAGGGGACACCGGGGAGCTGTTTTTT
TRBJ2-3 | TRBV2 | . | TRBD1 | CASSERGGQGGGGNTDTQYF | TGTGCCAGCAGTGAAAGGGGGGGACAGGGAGGAGGAGGTAACACAGATACGCAGTATTTT
TRBJ1-1 | TRBV11-2 | . | TRBD1 | CASSWTGITEAFF | TGTGCCAGCAGCTGGACAGGGATCACTGAAGCTTTCTTT
TRBJ1-6 | TRBV5-1 | . | . | CASSPSAGAGPNSPLHF | TGCGCCAGCAGCCCCTCAGCGGGCGCAGGGCCAAATTCACCCCTCCACTTT
TRBJ2-3 | TRBV5-1 | . | TRBD2 | CASSNLAGVITDTQYF | TGCGCCAGCAGTAATTTAGCGGGAGTGATCACAGATACGCAGTATTTT
TRBJ2-7 | TRBV6-5 | once | . | CASPRPRNEQYF | TGTGCCAGCCCCAGGCCTCGGAACGAGCAGTACTTC
TRBJ1-2 | TRBV12-3/TRBV12-4 | few | . | CASSLGQGYGYTF | TGTGCCAGCAGTTTAGGGCAGGGGTACGGCTACACCTTC
TRBJ1-5 | TRBV5-1 | few | TRBD1 | CASSLGVPAKTGESNQPQHF | TGCGCCAGCAGCTTGGGAGTTCCTGCAAAGACAGGGGAGAGCAATCAGCCCCAGCATTTT
TRBJ2-5 | TRBV7-2 | . | . | CASSLVGGQNSETQYF | TGTGCCAGCAGCTTAGTAGGGGGACAAAATAGCGAGACCCAGTACTTC
TRBJ1-2 | TRBV11-2 | . | . | CASSPPGVNYGYTF | TGTGCCAGCAGCCCACCGGGGGTGAACTATGGCTACACCTTC
TRBJ1-1 | TRBV11-2 | many | TRBD1 | CASSLESGGRAEAFF | TGTGCCAGCAGCTTGGAGTCAGGGGGCCGGGCTGAAGCTTTCTTT
TRBJ2-7 | TRBV27 | once | . | CASSPSTGEENYEQYF | TGTGCCAGCAGCCCTTCGACGGGGGAGGAGAACTACGAGCAGTACTTC
TRBJ1-5 | TRBV3-1/TRBV3-2 | . | . | CASSQTTGPLHF | TGTGCCAGCAGCCAGACTACGGGTCCCCTGCATTTT
TRBJ2-2 | TRBV7-7 | . | . | CASRGTTNTGELFF | TGTGCTAGCAGGGGGACTACCAACACCGGGGAGCTGTTTTTT
TRBJ2-1 | TRBV12-5 | . | . | CASGVGGAGQFF | TGTGCTAGTGGTGTAGGGGGGGCTGGGCAGTTCTTC
TRBJ1-1 | TRBV7-2 | . | TRBD1 | CAGKRDRGEGEAFF | TGTGCCGGCAAACGGGACAGGGGGGAGGGTGAAGCTTTCTTT
TRBJ1-5 | TRBV2 | few | TRBD1 | CASEGAPGQPQHF | TGTGCCAGCGAGGGGGCCCCTGGGCAGCCCCAGCATTTT
TRBJ2-1 | TRBV29-1 | . | TRBD2 | CSVEEREGSSNEQFF | TGCAGCGTTGAAGAGCGGGAGGGAAGTAGCAATGAGCAGTTCTTC
TRBJ1-3 | TRBV6-5 | . | . | CATFRQSSGNTIYF | TGTGCCACCTTCAGACAGAGCTCAGGAAACACCATATATTTT
TRBJ2-7 | TRBV2 | . | TRBD1 | CASSGQGEEQYF | TGTGCCAGCAGTGGACAGGGGGAGGAGCAGTACTTC
TRBJ2-3 | TRBV5-1 | . | TRBD2 | CASSLESLAGGRFGDTQYF | TGCGCCAGCAGCTTGGAATCGCTAGCGGGAGGCAGGTTCGGAGATACGCAGTATTTT
TRBJ2-1 | TRBV19 | once | TRBD1 | CASSRSRDRVANEQFF | TGTGCCAGTAGTAGATCCCGGGACAGAGTGGCCAATGAGCAGTTCTTC
TRBJ1-2 | TRBV2 | . | . | CASSESLQGLRGYTF | TGTGCCAGCAGTGAAAGCCTCCAGGGGCTTCGGGGCTACACCTTC